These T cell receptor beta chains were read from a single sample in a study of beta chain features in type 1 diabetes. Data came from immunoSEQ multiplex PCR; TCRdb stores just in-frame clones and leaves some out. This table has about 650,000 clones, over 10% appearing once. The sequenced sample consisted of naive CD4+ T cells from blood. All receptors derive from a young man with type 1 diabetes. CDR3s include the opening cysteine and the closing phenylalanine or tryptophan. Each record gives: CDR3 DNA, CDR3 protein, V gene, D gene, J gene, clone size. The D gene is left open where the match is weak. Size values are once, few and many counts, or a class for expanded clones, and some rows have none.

TGCGCCAGCAGCTTGGACCTGGCAGGGGGTCAAGATACGCAGTATTTT,CASSLDLAGGQDTQYF,TRBV5-1,TRBD1,TRBJ2-3,-
TGTGCCAGCAGTTACTCAGGGGGCAATATCTATGGCTACACCTTC,CASSYSGGNIYGYTF,TRBV6-5,TRBD1,TRBJ1-2,few
TGTGCCAGCAGTTTGCGCTCCCAGGGGCCCCAGCATTTT,CASSLRSQGPQHF,TRBV6-5,-,TRBJ1-5,few
TGTGCTAGTGGTTTGGAGTTATTAAGGGACAGGGGCTACGAGCAGTACTTC,CASGLELLRDRGYEQYF,TRBV12-5,TRBD1,TRBJ2-7,-
TGTGCCAGCAGCACGGACAGGGGTGAGACTGAAGCTTTCTTT,CASSTDRGETEAFF,TRBV9,TRBD1,TRBJ1-1,-
TGTGCCAGCAGCTTAATGGAGGGGAACACTGAAGCTTTCTTT,CASSLMEGNTEAFF,TRBV7-8,-,TRBJ1-1,-
TGTGCCAGCAGTTCGAGGTACAATGAGCAGTTCTTC,CASSSRYNEQFF,TRBV27,-,TRBJ2-1,few
TGTGCCAGCAGTTTGTACAGCTACGAGCAGTACTTC,CASSLYSYEQYF,TRBV28,-,TRBJ2-7,-
TGTGCCAGCAGCGCCGGGACAGCGCCCTTCAACGAGCAGTACTTC,CASSAGTAPFNEQYF,TRBV9,TRBD1,TRBJ2-7,-
TGTGCCAGCAGCTTAGGACAGGGGCAAGCTTTCTTT,CASSLGQGQAFF,TRBV13,TRBD1,TRBJ1-1,few
TGTGCCAGCATGACCCTCGGGACTAGCGGGGGGATTCGGCAGTTCTTC,CASMTLGTSGGIRQFF,TRBV2,TRBD2,TRBJ2-1,-
TGTGCCAGCAGCTCTCTGACTAGCGGGAAGTTCTTC,CASSSLTSGKFF,TRBV7-3,TRBD2,TRBJ2-1,few
TGTGCCACCAGCAGACCCCAGACAGTTTACGAGCAGTACTTC,CATSRPQTVYEQYF,TRBV15,-,TRBJ2-7,-
TGCAGCGCGGTGGGGAATGGCTACACCTTC,CSAVGNGYTF,TRBV20-1,-,TRBJ1-2,-
TGTGCCACCAGCAGAGACCTACCCGGACAGGGGGGTGGCTACACCTTC,CATSRDLPGQGGGYTF,TRBV15,TRBD1,TRBJ1-2,-
TGTGCCAGCAGCTTAGCCGGGCAGGGCCTCGCCTATGGCTACACCTTC,CASSLAGQGLAYGYTF,TRBV7-2,-,TRBJ1-2,-
TGTGCCAGCAGCTTACAGGGGGCAGATGGCTACACCTTC,CASSLQGADGYTF,TRBV7-2,TRBD1,TRBJ1-2,-